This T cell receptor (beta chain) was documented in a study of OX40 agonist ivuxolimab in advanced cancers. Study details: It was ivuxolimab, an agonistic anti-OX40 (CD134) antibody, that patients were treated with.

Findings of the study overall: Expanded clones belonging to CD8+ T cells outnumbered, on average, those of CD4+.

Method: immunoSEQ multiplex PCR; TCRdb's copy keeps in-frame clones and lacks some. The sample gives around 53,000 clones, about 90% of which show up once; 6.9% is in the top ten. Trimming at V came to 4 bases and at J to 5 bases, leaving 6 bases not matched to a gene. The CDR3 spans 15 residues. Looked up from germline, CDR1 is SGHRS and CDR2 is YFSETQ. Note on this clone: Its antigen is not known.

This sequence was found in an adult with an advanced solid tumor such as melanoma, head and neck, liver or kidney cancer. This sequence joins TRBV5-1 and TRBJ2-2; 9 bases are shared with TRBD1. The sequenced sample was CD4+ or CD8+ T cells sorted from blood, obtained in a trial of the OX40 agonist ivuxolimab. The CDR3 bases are TGCGCCAGCAGCCCTGGGACAGGGAGTACCGGGGAGCTGTTTTTT. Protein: CASSPGTGSTGELFF.